Below are 21 T cell receptor beta chains sequenced from a single sample in a study of T cell changes during pregnancy in multiple sclerosis. Profiled with immunoSEQ multiplex PCR; TCRdb holds only in-frame clones, not every one. The table has fewer than 65,000 clones, 91% seen once. The material sequenced was peripheral blood, taken in the third trimester of pregnancy. The origin of the receptors is a female donor in good health, enrolled as a control in a pregnancy study.

This rearrangement joins TRBV2 to TRBJ1-4; 7 bases line up with TRBD1. CDR1 and CDR2 from the germline V gene are SNHLY and FYNNEI. The CDR3 is 14 residues long. The junction had 5 bases not matched to a gene; V was cut back by 5 bases and J by 5 bases. The CDR3 region is CASSKQGQNEKLFF. DNA for the CDR3: TGTGCCAGCAGTAAACAGGGGCAAAATGAAAAACTGTTTTTT.

About this clone itself: The conserved closing phenylalanine or tryptophan is absent in this CDR3, likely reflecting a read error. Because the CDR3's place on the DNA is in doubt, the DNA is left out and the CDR3 is given as listed by TCRdb. The rearrangement joins TRBV7-9 to TRBJ1-6; TRBD1 is the table's D call, not checked against the DNA. The CDR3 has 12 amino acids, counting both end residues. Germline CDR1 and CDR2: SEHNR and FQNEAQ (reference sequence). Here the CDR3 reads CASSLESTVLQL.

The chain employs TRBV5-1 and TRBJ1-1, with 7 bases lining up with TRBD1. CDR3 size: 15 residues. J lost 0 bases, V lost 0 bases, and 2 bases had no gene match. Germline loops: CDR1 SGHRS, CDR2 YFSETQ. The CDR3 nucleotides read TGCGCCAGCAGCTTGGTTGGGACAGTGAACACTGAAGCTTTCTTT. Its protein is CASSLVGTVNTEAFF.

This clone was counted a few times. V usage is TRBV16 and J usage is TRBJ1-5, with D uncertain. V lost 1 base to trimming and J lost 4 bases, with 8 bases between them. Germline V gene sequence: CDR1 KGHSY, CDR2 FQNENV. The CDR3 has 14 residues. The CDR3 nucleotides read TGTGCCAGCAGCCAATACCCGGGGAATCAGCCCCAGCATTTT. Translation: CASSQYPGNQPQHF.

This clone was observed once. The J gene is TRBJ1-6, the V gene TRBV27; D ambiguous. This CDR3 region has 13 residues. V lost 0 bases and J 9 bases, leaving 6 bases between the germline ends. Germline V gene lookup returns CDR1 MNHEY and CDR2 SMNVEV (reference sequence). CDR3 in DNA: TGTGCCAGCAGTTTATCGAGTGTTTCACCCCTCCACTTT. This gives the protein CASSLSSVSPLHF.

V gene TRBV6-5 combines with J gene TRBJ2-1; 11 bases line up with TRBD1. Unmatched junction bases numbered 4, after V lost 6 bases and J lost 3 bases. The CDR3 has 15 amino acids. Germline loops: CDR1 MNHEY, CDR2 SVGAGI. CDR3 sequence reads: CASSSGTGGYNEQFF. Written as DNA, the CDR3 is TGTGCCAGCAGCTCCGGGACAGGGGGCTACAATGAGCAGTTCTTC.

The chain has TRBV5-1 and TRBJ2-2; 8 positions match TRBD2. V was pared by 4 bases and J by 3 bases, with 5 bases of the junction left unmatched. This CDR3 has 15 residues. Germline-derived CDR1 and CDR2 are SGHRS and YFSETQ. CDR3 loop: CASSPGLVDTGELFF. As DNA, the CDR3 is TGCGCCAGCAGCCCGGGACTAGTAGACACCGGGGAGCTGTTTTTT.

V usage is TRBV7-6 and J usage is TRBJ2-3; a weak D match, TRBD2 (6 bases). Germline values: CDR1 SGHVS, CDR2 FNYEAQ. The CDR3 sequence is 19 residues long. Trimming took off 3 bases at V and 1 base at J, with 23 bases between the two ends. The CDR3 here is CASSLGPLRGPIRTDTQYF. CDR3 DNA sequence: TGTGCCAGCAGCTTGGGTCCCTTGCGGGGCCCGATCCGCACAGATACGCAGTATTTT.

This clone was detected once. V and J are TRBV6-5 and TRBJ2-7; the match to TRBD2 covers 12 bases. The CDR3 has 16 amino acids. The germline gives CDR1 MNHEY, CDR2 SVGAGI. Unmatched junction bases numbered 2, after V lost 0 bases and J lost 2 bases. Here the CDR3 DNA reads TGTGCCAGCAGTTACTCTGGACTAGCGGGGACCTACGAGCAGTACTTC. It specifies CASSYSGLAGTYEQYF.

The rearrangement uses TRBV28 and TRBJ1-1; a possible D gene is TRBD1 (5 bases). Germline V lookup: CDR1 MDHEN, CDR2 SYDVKM. V gave up 3 bases and J gave up 4 bases, with 15 bases separating them. CDR3 size: 15 residues. The CDR3 spells CASSFRAPPGTEAFF. CDR3 DNA: TGTGCCAGCAGTTTCAGGGCCCCACCCGGCACTGAAGCTTTCTTT.

V is TRBV6-5 and J is TRBJ2-7; 7 bases map to TRBD2. The V gene's germline CDR1 is MNHEY and CDR2 SVGAGI. V lost 2 bases, J lost 0 bases, and 4 bases stayed unmatched. The CDR3 runs 15 residues. The CDR3 reads CASSYDRTSSYEQYF. CDR3 nucleotides: TGTGCCAGCAGTTACGATCGGACTAGCTCCTACGAGCAGTACTTC.

This clone occurred once. The chain is built from TRBV6-5 and TRBJ1-1, with D unresolved. The CDR3 runs to 13 residues. V was trimmed by 2 bases and J by 2 bases, leaving 6 bases between them. From germline, CDR1 is MNHEY and CDR2 SVGAGI. This chain's CDR3 is CASSYLFNTEAFF. In nucleotides, the CDR3 is TGTGCCAGCAGTTACCTTTTTAACACTGAAGCTTTCTTT.

Only one count was recorded for this clone. The CDR3 loop reads CPEKAKNIQYF. Here the CDR3 DNA reads TGTCCAGAAAAAGCCAAAAACATTCAGTACTTC. The chain links TRBV12-5 to TRBJ2-4; D not certain. The CDR3 is 11 amino acids. Per germline, CDR1 LGHNT and CDR2 FRNRAP.

The V gene is TRBV7-2, the J gene TRBJ2-5; a weak D match, TRBD2 (6 bases). Trimming pared 7 bases from V and 9 bases from J, leaving 18 bases between. Per germline, CDR1 SGHTA and CDR2 FQGNSA. The CDR3 contains 13 residues. The DNA for the CDR3 is TGTGCCAGCAACCTAGTGCCTACGGGGGCCCAGTACTTC. This encodes CASNLVPTGAQYF.

This clone was counted a single time. CDR3 region: CAWMGQGDEAFF. In nucleotides, the CDR3 is TGTGCCTGGATGGGACAGGGCGATGAAGCTTTCTTT. The chain couples TRBV30 to TRBJ1-1; TRBD1 matches at 9 bases. CDR3 size: 12 residues. The V and J ends lost 4 bases and 7 bases, in that order; junction bases with no gene match: 4. From germline, CDR1 is GTSNPN and CDR2 SVGIG (reference sequence).

This chain links TRBV7-2 with TRBJ2-7; D possibly corresponds to TRBD2 (5 bases). Germline V gives CDR1 SGHTA, CDR2 FQGNSA. The CDR3 is 16 residues long. Trimming stripped 4 bases from V and 4 bases from J, with 20 bases between. The CDR3 DNA follows: TGTGCCAGCAGCTCCCCCTTTGTGGGAGACTGGTACGAGCAGTACTTC. The encoded protein is CASSSPFVGDWYEQYF.

The chain is built from TRBV5-1 and TRBJ2-5; D is unclear. This CDR3 has 14 residues. The germline V gene has CDR1 SGHRS and CDR2 YFSETQ. V was trimmed by 4 bases and J by 5 bases, leaving 15 bases between them. In nucleotides, the CDR3 is TGCGCCAGCAGCGGCGGCTTAGGTCCTGAGACCCAGTACTTC. Its protein is CASSGGLGPETQYF. Supplemented by reference TRBV5-1 and TRBJ2-5, the full variable domain reads KAGVTQTPRYLIKTRGQQVTLSCSPISGHRSVSWYQQTPGQGLQFLFEYFSETQRNKGNFPGRFSGRQFSNSRSEMNVSTLELGDSALYLCASSGGLGPETQYFGPGTRLLVL.

The chain combines TRBV5-1 with TRBJ2-5; 9 bases line up with TRBD2. The V segment lost 3 bases and the J segment 3 bases; nucleotides outside the gene matches: 9. CDR3 size: 16 residues. CDR1 is SGHRS, CDR2 YFSETQ, per germline. Here the CDR3 DNA reads TGCGCCAGCAGCTCCTTAGCGGGAGTGGCGAAAGAGACCCAGTACTTC. Translating gives CASSSLAGVAKETQYF.

The chain couples TRBV9 to TRBJ2-7, with 7 bases aligning to TRBD2. CDR1 SGDLS and CDR2 YYNGEE come from the germline V gene. V dropped 4 bases and J dropped 3; count of bases not matched to a gene: 10. CDR3 length equals 15 residues. The CDR3: CASSPKGRELYEQYF. The CDR3 bases are TGTGCCAGCAGCCCTAAGGGGCGGGAGCTCTACGAGCAGTACTTC.

This clone showed up just once. The gene calls are TRBV21-1 and TRBJ2-5; no DNA check was done on the table's D call, TRBD2. TRBV21-1 represents a pseudogene. The CDR3 has 15 amino acids. The CDR3 coding sequence is TGTGCCAGCCAGCCGGAGGGGGGGAAGCAAGAGACCCAGTACTTC. Its translation is CASQPEGGKQETQYF.

The J gene is TRBJ2-1, the V gene TRBV7-9; D possibly corresponds to TRBD2 (6 bases). This CDR3 is built from 15 residues. Germline CDR1 is SEHNR and CDR2 is FQNEAQ (reference sequence). V gave up 4 bases and J gave up 9 bases, with 19 bases separating them. The CDR3 spells CASSSRLPGAGEQFF. In DNA form, the CDR3 reads TGTGCCAGCAGCTCTCGACTGCCGGGAGCCGGTGAGCAGTTCTTC.